The entry below describes one T cell receptor (beta chain). Its antigen is unknown. The CDR3 is made up of 16 amino acids. From germline, CDR1 is SGDLS and CDR2 YYNGEE. V gave up 0 bases and J gave up 0 bases, with 13 bases separating them. This sample is part of a study of a mutant IDH1 vaccine in newly diagnosed glioma. Study overall: The initiation of vaccination occurred 4-6 weeks after radiotherapy alone, or with temozolomide cycles. Treated patients, averaging about 40 years, were about 62% male and roughly 38% female. Therapy received beforehand was radiotherapy, temozolomide, or both, with most patients given both. Whole-study results and caveats: Overall, just under 95% of patients had vaccine-induced immune responses.

Time point here: week 23, last vaccination. Doses of 300 ug of mutant IDH1 20-mer peptide were given with topical imiquimod. Repertoires were generated with immunoSEQ multiplex PCR, while TCRdb's copy carries only in-frame clones and drops some. This table has just over 80,000 clones, around 85% appearing once. The TCR was taken from a man aged 30-40 years with glioma. Some clones in this sample may be carry-over from other donors' samples. The V and J genes are TRBV9 and TRBJ2-7; D not certain. This specimen was PBMCs, taken from a glioma patient whose treatment included an IDH1 peptide vaccine. CDR3 coding DNA: TGTGCCAGCAGCGTAGGAGCAGGCCGTGTCTCCTACGAGCAGTACTTC. Translation: CASSVGAGRVSYEQYF.